This T cell receptor (beta chain) was retrieved from a study of graft-versus-host responses after intestinal transplantation. Across the whole study: Isolated intestinal, liver-intestinal, or multivisceral transplants were what recipients had. Every one of the recipients received anti-thymocyte globulin induction and afterwards took tacrolimus and steroids for around three years.

The CDR3 loop spans 15 amino acids. Trimming cost V 4 bases and J 4 bases; bases outside gene matches: 6. Germline-derived CDR1 and CDR2 are LNHDA and SQIVND (reference sequence). Assay: immunoSEQ multiplex PCR; the TCRdb copy retains only in-frame clones and omits some. The table shows 99,000 or so clones, with around 88% occurring only once. The study's findings and limits: Peak circulating GvH clone levels tracked with early post-transplant HvG declines. GvH clones surfaced in recipient marrow, some emerging earlier in ileum or blood.

Concerning this clone itself: Antigen specificity is unknown.

This chain uses TRBV19 with TRBJ2-4; 8 positions match TRBD2. The TCR originated in a human patient who received an intestinal transplant, so some T cells may come from the graft donor. The sample here was PBMCs, taken 255 days after intestinal transplant. The CDR3 spells CASSSGGRIKNIQYF. The CDR3 DNA is TGTGCCAGTAGTAGCGGGGGGCGTATTAAAAACATTCAGTACTTC.